The clone carrying this T cell receptor beta chain was counted between two and nine times. Its antigen remains unknown. The iRepertoire nested amplicon-rescue multiplex PCR amplified TCR alpha and beta CDR3s from RNA. Tissue mRNA or PBMC total RNA, roughly 90-450 ng, went into one-step reverse transcription and amplification. MiXCR was run by TCRdb on the multiplex PCR reads, yielding one entry per CDR3 protein. The table records about 180,000 distinct CDR3 sequences, about 40% of them present only once. These data come from a study of glioma-infiltrating T cells. Study-wide points: Only very few CDR3 sequences appeared in both tissue and blood. Non-neoplastic patients had below-expected tissue-blood divergence, while all gliomas exceeded expectation.

The CDR3 has 16 amino acids. With V trimmed by 7 bases and J by 0 bases, 8 bases remained unmatched. Sequencing used glioma tissue, nonneoplastic brain tissue, or PBMCs (not recorded which). The receptor was derived from a human donor with low-grade glioma or glioblastoma, undergoing nonglioma brain surgery, or in good health (not recorded which). The chain joins TRBV12-3 or TRBV12-4 to TRBJ2-1; 8 bases fit TRBD2. The CDR3 loop reads CASTLPSGGSYNEQFF. DNA of the CDR3: TGTGCCAGCACCCTCCCGAGCGGGGGCTCCTACAATGAGCAGTTCTTC.